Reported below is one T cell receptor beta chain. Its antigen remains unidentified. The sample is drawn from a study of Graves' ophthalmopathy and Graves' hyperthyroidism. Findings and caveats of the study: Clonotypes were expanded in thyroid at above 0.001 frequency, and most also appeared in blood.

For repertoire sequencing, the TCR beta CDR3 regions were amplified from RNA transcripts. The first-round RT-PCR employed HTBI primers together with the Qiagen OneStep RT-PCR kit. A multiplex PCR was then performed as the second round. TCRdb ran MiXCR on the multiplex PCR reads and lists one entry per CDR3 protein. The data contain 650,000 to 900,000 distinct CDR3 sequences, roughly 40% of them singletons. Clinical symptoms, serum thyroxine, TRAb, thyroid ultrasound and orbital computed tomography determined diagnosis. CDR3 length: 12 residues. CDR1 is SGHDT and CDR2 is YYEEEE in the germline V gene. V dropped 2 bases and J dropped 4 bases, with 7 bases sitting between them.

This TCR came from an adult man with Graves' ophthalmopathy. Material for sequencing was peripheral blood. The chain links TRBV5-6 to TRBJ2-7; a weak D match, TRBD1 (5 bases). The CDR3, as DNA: TGTGCCAGCAGCTTAGACAGATACGAGCAGTACGTC. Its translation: CASSLDRYEQYV.